One sample yielded the 26 T cell receptor beta chains listed below, sequenced in a study of regulatory T cells in long-lasting Graves disease. The time point was: persistent/refractory GD, antithyroid drugs over 5 years with positive TRAb. The TCR library was made from RNA that had been extracted from PBMCs in TRIzol. CDR3-region Arm-PCR and iRepertoire HTBI primers produced the TCR beta libraries. TCRdb reprocessed the multiplex PCR reads with MiXCR, giving one entry per CDR3 protein. The table shows about 290,000 distinct CDR3 sequences, with 20% to 25% occurring only once. This specimen was peripheral blood mononuclear cells (PBMCs), taken when the disease was refractory, from a patient treated with antithyroid drugs. Receptors originate from a female donor with Graves disease.

This clonotype was observed a handful of times. The chain links TRBV30 to TRBJ1-1; D call uncertain. The germline CDR1 and CDR2 sequences are GTSNPN and SVGIG (reference sequence). There are 12 residues in the CDR3. This CDR3 reads CVRQRLGTEAFF. DNA of the CDR3: TGTGTCCGTCAGCGCTTGGGAACTGAAGCTTTCTTT.

This chain uses TRBV29-1 with TRBJ1-2; D is possibly TRBD1 (5 bases). This CDR3 spans 15 amino acids. CDR1 and CDR2 (germline): SQVTM, ANQGSEA. V was trimmed by 6 bases and J by 4 bases, leaving 21 bases between them. Here the CDR3 reads CSVTWDGIAFYGYTF. The CDR3 DNA reads as TGCAGCGTGACCTGGGACGGCATCGCATTCTATGGCTACACCTTC.

This clonotype was observed a few times. The chain couples TRBV20-1 to TRBJ1-4; D unresolved. V shed 4 bases and J shed 10 bases, with 16 bases lying between them. CDR1 DFQATT and CDR2 SNEGSKA come from the germline V gene (reference sequence). The CDR3 is 13 amino acids. The CDR3 region is CSANNPRRGKLFF. In nucleotides, the CDR3 is TGCAGTGCTAACAATCCCCGAAGAGGAAAACTGTTTTTT.

This clonotype was found many times. The J gene is TRBJ2-1, the V gene TRBV6-1; D might be TRBD2 (6 bases). This CDR3 is built from 14 residues. The ends were cut back, 7 bases at V and 4 bases at J, with 14 bases in the middle. The germline V gene encodes CDR1 MNHNS and CDR2 SASEGT. CDR3 sequence: CASINGRRYNEQFF. The CDR3 nucleotides are TGTGCCAGCATAAACGGGAGAAGGTACAATGAGCAGTTCTTC.

In its sample, this clonotype was seen many times. The chain combines TRBV6-2 or TRBV6-3 with TRBJ1-2; no firm D call. Germline V gene lookup returns CDR1 MNHEY and CDR2 SVGEGT. The V and J ends lost 0 bases and 7 bases respectively, with 9 bases between them. The CDR3 is made up of 13 amino acids. This CDR3 reads CASSYSSGRGYTF. The CDR3 bases are TGTGCCAGCAGTTACTCGAGCGGGCGTGGCTACACCTTC.

This clonotype was counted at least ten times. The chain links TRBV28 to TRBJ1-1; D remains ambiguous. Germline lookup yields CDR1 MDHEN and CDR2 SYDVKM. V was shortened by 3 bases and J by 2 bases, with 10 bases between the two germline ends. The CDR3 has 14 amino acids. Here the CDR3 DNA reads TGTGCCAGCAGTTTCATTCAGACAAACACTGAAGCTTTCTTT. Translated: CASSFIQTNTEAFF.

The sample holds a few counts of this clonotype. The V call is TRBV5-1, the J call TRBJ1-1, with D perhaps matching TRBD1 (5 bases). CDR1 is SGHRS, CDR2 YFSETQ, per germline. The CDR3 is 14 amino acids. Trimming removed 0 bases at V and 3 bases at J, with 9 bases between. In nucleotides, the CDR3 is TGCGCCAGCAGCTTGGGTCCGGGGGACACTGAAGCTTTCTTT. The encoded protein is CASSLGPGDTEAFF.

With regard to this clonotype: A read error may account for a junction end that differs from germline. V is TRBV3-1 and J is TRBJ2-5, with D perhaps matching TRBD2 (5 bases). The CDR3 contains 14 residues. Germline V lookup: CDR1 LGHDT, CDR2 YNNKEL (reference sequence). The CDR3 DNA reads TGCGCCAGCAGCCAGGATCTAGCACAGGAGACCCAGTACTTC. Translated: CASSQDLAQETQYF.

The chain employs TRBV28 and TRBJ2-2; no definite D call. The CDR3 runs to 14 residues. The germline V gene has CDR1 MDHEN and CDR2 SYDVKM. The V end was cut by 1 base, the J end by 6 bases, with 9 bases between. The CDR3 loop reads CASSLSLPPGELFF. The CDR3 bases are TGTGCCAGCAGTTTATCACTACCTCCCGGGGAGCTGTTTTTT.

This clonotype was counted only a few times. V is TRBV4-3 and J is TRBJ2-3; either TRBD1 or TRBD2 may fit D (5 bases each). Trimming left V 0 bases short and J 2 bases short, with 24 bases between. CDR1 is LGHNA, CDR2 YSLEER, per germline. The CDR3 totals 20 residues. Written as DNA, the CDR3 is TGCGCCAGCAGCCAAGATCTCGGTAAAGGGGCGGGCCATACCACAGATACGCAGTATTTT. It specifies CASSQDLGKGAGHTTDTQYF.

The sample holds a few counts of this clonotype. This sequence joins TRBV6-2 or TRBV6-3 and TRBJ1-4; perhaps TRBD1 as D (5 bases). CDR1 and CDR2 from the germline V gene are MNHEY and SVGEGT. Trimming took off 7 bases at V and 0 bases at J, with 15 bases between the two ends. This CDR3 has 16 amino acids. The CDR3 DNA sequence: TGTGCCAGCACCGACAGATTATATGCAACTAATGAAAAACTGTTTTTT. It yields the protein CASTDRLYATNEKLFF.

The table lists this clonotype with many counts. The J gene is TRBJ1-1, the V gene TRBV20-1; D call uncertain. Trimming took 0 bases from V and 6 from J, leaving 17 bases between them. The CDR3 extends over 15 amino acids. The germline V gene has CDR1 DFQATT and CDR2 SNEGSKA (reference sequence). CDR3 in amino acids: CSARERVRIGAEAFF. In nucleotides, the CDR3 is TGCAGTGCTAGAGAGAGGGTAAGGATTGGTGCTGAAGCTTTCTTT.

V is TRBV27 and J is TRBJ2-3, with D unresolved. Germline CDR1 is MNHEY and CDR2 is SMNVEV (reference sequence). CDR3 length: 14 amino acids. V was cut by 4 bases and J by 9 bases, with 17 bases left in between. CDR3 region: CASSSNSIQETQYF. The CDR3 nucleotides are TGTGCCAGCAGTTCTAACTCGATCCAGGAGACGCAGTATTTT.

This clonotype came up many times. V gene TRBV20-1 combines with J gene TRBJ1-4; 9 nucleotides line up with TRBD1. Germline values: CDR1 DFQATT, CDR2 SNEGSKA (reference sequence). There are 14 residues in the CDR3. Unmatched junction bases numbered 10, after V lost 3 bases and J lost 11 bases. The CDR3 spells CSARVGTGNAKLFF. The DNA for the CDR3 is TGCAGTGCTAGGGTCGGGACAGGGAACGCGAAACTGTTTTTT.

V is TRBV5-5 and J is TRBJ1-5; no clear D gene. Trimming removed 2 bases from V and 7 bases from J, with 10 bases in between. In germline, CDR1 is SGHKS, CDR2 YYEKEE (reference sequence). The CDR3 totals 13 residues. The CDR3 loop is CASSFDWAQPQHF. Written as DNA, the CDR3 is TGTGCCAGCAGCTTTGATTGGGCCCAGCCCCAGCATTTT.

The chain employs TRBV19 and TRBJ2-6; either TRBD1 or TRBD2 may fit D (5 bases each). Looked up from germline, CDR1 is LNHDA and CDR2 is SQIVND (reference sequence). The CDR3 contains 16 residues. V lost 7 bases and J lost 0, with 13 bases in between. The CDR3 DNA follows: TGTGCCAGTACCTTCGAGGGGTACTCTGGGGCCAACGTCCTGACTTTC. Protein: CASTFEGYSGANVLTF.

This clonotype was picked up many times. The J gene is TRBJ2-2, the V gene TRBV19; 14 bases line up with TRBD2. Trimming at V came to 4 bases and at J to 1 base, leaving 2 bases not matched to a gene. This CDR3 has 17 residues. Per the germline V gene, CDR1 is LNHDA and CDR2 is SQIVND (reference sequence). This CDR3 reads CASSRGLAGVNTGELFF. CDR3 DNA sequence: TGTGCCAGTAGTAGGGGACTAGCGGGAGTGAACACCGGGGAGCTGTTTTTT.

The table lists this clonotype with a count of one. The CDR3: CASSPPGRYGYTF. The DNA of the CDR3 is TGTGCCAGCAGCCCCCCGGGCCGCTATGGCTACACCTTC. The gene calls are TRBV9 and TRBJ1-2; D ambiguous. The CDR3 is 13 amino acids. The germline V gene encodes CDR1 SGDLS and CDR2 YYNGEE. V was trimmed by 4 bases and J by 4 bases, leaving 11 bases between them.

V usage is TRBV6-1 and J usage is TRBJ2-7, with 8 positions matching TRBD1. The germline gives CDR1 MNHNS, CDR2 SASEGT. The CDR3 length is 17 residues. The J segment lost 2 bases and the V segment lost 0 bases, leaving 9 bases of the junction unmatched. The CDR3 DNA sequence: TGTGCCAGCAGTGAAGCGTTTAGGACAGGGCCGGCCTACGAGCAGTACTTC. This gives the protein CASSEAFRTGPAYEQYF.

There are a few counts of this clonotype. CDR3 protein: CASSLVGGATTGTEAFF. Written as DNA, the CDR3 is TGTGCCAGCAGCTTAGTCGGAGGGGCAACCACGGGGACTGAAGCTTTCTTT. J is TRBJ1-1 and V is TRBV11-2; D possibly corresponds to TRBD1 (5 bases). Deletions cut 1 base from V and 5 bases from J, with 20 bases between. Germline V gene data show CDR1 as SGHAT and CDR2 as FQNNGV. This CDR3 contains 17 residues.

This clonotype was observed many times. V gene TRBV28 combines with J gene TRBJ1-4; D unresolved. The CDR3 runs to 14 residues. V was pared by 8 bases and J by 4 bases, with 14 bases between. Germline CDR1 is MDHEN and CDR2 is SYDVKM. CDR3 bases: TGTGCCAGCGCCACGGGTCAGTTTAATGAAAAACTGTTTTTT. This translates into CASATGQFNEKLFF.

The chain is built from TRBV5-1 and TRBJ2-2, with 7 bases matching TRBD2. Germline CDR1 and CDR2: SGHRS and YFSETQ. The CDR3 loop spans 16 amino acids. The V segment lost 1 base and the J segment 6 bases; nucleotides outside the gene matches: 9. This chain's CDR3 is CASSLSVAGSAGELFF. The CDR3 DNA sequence: TGCGCCAGCAGCTTGTCGGTAGCGGGTTCGGCCGGGGAGCTGTTTTTT.

This clonotype was counted many times. The chain uses TRBV7-2 and TRBJ2-7; weak D call: TRBD2 (5 bases). This CDR3 spans 14 amino acids. V lost 4 bases, J lost 6 bases, and 16 bases lay in between. Germline V CDR1 and CDR2: SGHTA, FQGNSA. CDR3 sequence reads: CASSSERSGSEQYF. Written as DNA, the CDR3 is TGTGCCAGCAGCTCCGAGAGGAGCGGATCCGAGCAGTACTTC.

DNA of the CDR3: TGTGCCAGCAGCTTATGGGGGGGAGATACGCAGTATTTT. Amino acid sequence: CASSLWGGDTQYF. This chain joins TRBV7-2 and TRBJ2-3; 7 nucleotides align to TRBD2. Germline values: CDR1 SGHTA, CDR2 FQGNSA. The CDR3 contains 13 residues. The ends lost 2 bases at V and 5 bases at J; junction bases unmatched: 1.

This clonotype was recorded at least ten times. The chain recombines TRBV28 with TRBJ2-5; D is possibly TRBD2 (6 bases). Per the germline V gene, CDR1 is MDHEN and CDR2 is SYDVKM. This CDR3 has 13 amino acids. V lost 8 bases to trimming and J lost 5 bases, with 15 bases between them. This CDR3 reads CASLSGVGETQYF. The CDR3 coding sequence is TGTGCCAGCCTTTCGGGAGTCGGGGAGACCCAGTACTTC.

Ten or more counts support this clonotype. The V call is TRBV7-9, the J call TRBJ1-1, with D possibly being TRBD1 (5 bases). The length of the CDR3 is 11 residues. In germline, CDR1 is SEHNR, CDR2 FQNEAQ (reference sequence). With 7 bases removed from V and 7 bases from J, the gap between germline ends came to 10 bases. This CDR3 is CASIMGDEAFF. In nucleotides, the CDR3 is TGTGCCAGCATCATGGGGGATGAAGCTTTCTTT.